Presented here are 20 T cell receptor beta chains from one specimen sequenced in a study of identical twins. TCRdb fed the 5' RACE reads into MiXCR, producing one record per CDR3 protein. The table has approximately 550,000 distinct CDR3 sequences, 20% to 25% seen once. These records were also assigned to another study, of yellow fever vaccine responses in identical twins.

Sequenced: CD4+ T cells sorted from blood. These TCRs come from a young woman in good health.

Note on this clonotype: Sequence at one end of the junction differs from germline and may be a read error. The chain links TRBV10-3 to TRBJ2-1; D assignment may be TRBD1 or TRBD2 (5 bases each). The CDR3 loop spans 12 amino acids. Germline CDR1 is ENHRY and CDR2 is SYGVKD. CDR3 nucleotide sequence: TGTGCCACCAGTGGCAGGGAGAATGAGCAGTTCTTC. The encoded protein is CATSGRENEQFF.

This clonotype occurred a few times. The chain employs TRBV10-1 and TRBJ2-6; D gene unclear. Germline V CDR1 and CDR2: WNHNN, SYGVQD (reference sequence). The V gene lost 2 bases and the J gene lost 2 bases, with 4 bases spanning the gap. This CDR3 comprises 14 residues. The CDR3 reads CASSESTGANVLTF. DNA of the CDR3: TGCGCCAGCAGTGAGAGTACTGGGGCCAACGTCCTGACTTTC.

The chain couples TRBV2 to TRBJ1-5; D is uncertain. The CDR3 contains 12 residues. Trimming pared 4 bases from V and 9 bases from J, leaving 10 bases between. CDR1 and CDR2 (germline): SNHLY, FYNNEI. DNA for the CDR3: TGTGCCAGCAGTGCAAACAGTGGGCCCCAGCATTTT. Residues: CASSANSGPQHF.

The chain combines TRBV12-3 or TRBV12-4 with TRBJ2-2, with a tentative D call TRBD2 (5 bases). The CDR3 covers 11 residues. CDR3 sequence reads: CGAGDTGELFF. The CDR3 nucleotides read TGTGGGGCCGGGGACACCGGGGAGCTGTTTTTT.

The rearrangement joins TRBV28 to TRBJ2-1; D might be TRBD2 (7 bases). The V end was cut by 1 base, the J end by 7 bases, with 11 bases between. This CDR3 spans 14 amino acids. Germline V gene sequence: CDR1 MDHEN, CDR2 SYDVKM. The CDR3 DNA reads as TGTGCCAGCAGTTTATCGGGGGGCGGGAATGAGCAGTTCTTC. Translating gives CASSLSGGGNEQFF.

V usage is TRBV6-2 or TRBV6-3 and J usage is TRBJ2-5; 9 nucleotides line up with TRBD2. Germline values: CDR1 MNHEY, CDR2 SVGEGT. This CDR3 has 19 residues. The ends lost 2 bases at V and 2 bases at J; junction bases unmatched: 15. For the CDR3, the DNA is TGTGCCAGCAGTTACGACCGTGGAAGCGGGAGGTTTCTTCAAGAGACCCAGTACTTC. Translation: CASSYDRGSGRFLQETQYF.

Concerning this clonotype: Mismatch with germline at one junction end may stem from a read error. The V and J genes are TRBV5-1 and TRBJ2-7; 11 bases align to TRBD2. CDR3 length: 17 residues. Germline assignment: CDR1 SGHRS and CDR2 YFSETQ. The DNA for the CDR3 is TGCGCCTGCAGCTACGAGGTTGGGACTAGCGGAGCCTACGAGCAGTACTTC. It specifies CACSYEVGTSGAYEQYF.

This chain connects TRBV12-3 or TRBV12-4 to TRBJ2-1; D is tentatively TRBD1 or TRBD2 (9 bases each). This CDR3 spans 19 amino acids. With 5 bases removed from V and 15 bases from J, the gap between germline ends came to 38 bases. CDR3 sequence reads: CASSPLGTGRVQRAGGSFF. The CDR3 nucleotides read TGTGCCAGCAGTCCCCTGGGGACAGGGAGGGTCCAAAGAGCGGGAGGATCGTTCTTC.

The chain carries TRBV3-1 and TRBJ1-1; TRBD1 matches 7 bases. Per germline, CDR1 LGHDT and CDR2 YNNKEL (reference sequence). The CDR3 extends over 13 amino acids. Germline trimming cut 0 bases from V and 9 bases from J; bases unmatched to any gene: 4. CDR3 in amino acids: CASSQDPTGKAFF. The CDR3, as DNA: TGTGCCAGCAGCCAAGACCCGACAGGGAAAGCTTTCTTT.

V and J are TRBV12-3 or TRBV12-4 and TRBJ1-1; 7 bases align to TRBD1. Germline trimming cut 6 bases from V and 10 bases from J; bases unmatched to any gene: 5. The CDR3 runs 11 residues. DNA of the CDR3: TGTGCCAGCAGCTCGAGGGGGCCAGCTTTCTTT. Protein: CASSSRGPAFF.

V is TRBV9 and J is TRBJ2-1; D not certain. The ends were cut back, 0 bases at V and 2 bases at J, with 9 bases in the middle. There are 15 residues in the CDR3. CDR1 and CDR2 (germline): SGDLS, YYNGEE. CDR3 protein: CASSVVLAPYNEQFF. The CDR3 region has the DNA TGTGCCAGCAGCGTAGTGTTAGCACCCTACAATGAGCAGTTCTTC.

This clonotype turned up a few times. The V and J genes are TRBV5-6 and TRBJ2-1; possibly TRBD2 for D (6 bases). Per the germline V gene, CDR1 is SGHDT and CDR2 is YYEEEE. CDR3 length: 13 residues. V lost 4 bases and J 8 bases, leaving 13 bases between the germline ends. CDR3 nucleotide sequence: TGTGCCAGCAGCAGGAGGGCAGTCCATGAGCAGTTCTTC. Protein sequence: CASSRRAVHEQFF.

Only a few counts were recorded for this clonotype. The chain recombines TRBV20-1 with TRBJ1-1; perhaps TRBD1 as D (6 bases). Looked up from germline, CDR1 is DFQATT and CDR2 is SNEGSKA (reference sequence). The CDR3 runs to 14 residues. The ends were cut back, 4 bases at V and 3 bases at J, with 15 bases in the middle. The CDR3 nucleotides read TGCAGTGCTACCCGGACAGCCCCGGACACTGAAGCTTTCTTT. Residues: CSATRTAPDTEAFF.

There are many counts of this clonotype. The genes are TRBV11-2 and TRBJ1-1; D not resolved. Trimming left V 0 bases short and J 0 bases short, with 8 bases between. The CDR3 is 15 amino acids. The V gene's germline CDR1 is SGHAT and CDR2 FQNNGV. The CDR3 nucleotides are TGTGCCAGCAGCTTAGAAGGTTTCATGAACACTGAAGCTTTCTTT. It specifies CASSLEGFMNTEAFF.

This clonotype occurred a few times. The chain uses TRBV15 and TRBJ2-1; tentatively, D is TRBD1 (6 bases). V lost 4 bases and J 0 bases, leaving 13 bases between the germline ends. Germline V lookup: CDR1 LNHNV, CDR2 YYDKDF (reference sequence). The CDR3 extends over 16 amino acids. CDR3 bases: TGTGCCACCAGCAAAGACAGCAGGGGCTCCTACAATGAGCAGTTCTTC. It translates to CATSKDSRGSYNEQFF.

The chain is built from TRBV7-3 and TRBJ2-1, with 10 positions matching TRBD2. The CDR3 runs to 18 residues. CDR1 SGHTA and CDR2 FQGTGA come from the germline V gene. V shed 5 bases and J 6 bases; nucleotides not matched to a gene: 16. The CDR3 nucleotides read TGTGCCAGCAGCGTACAGGGTGCTTTAGCGGGAGGCGGCAATGAGCAGTTCTTC. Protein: CASSVQGALAGGGNEQFF.

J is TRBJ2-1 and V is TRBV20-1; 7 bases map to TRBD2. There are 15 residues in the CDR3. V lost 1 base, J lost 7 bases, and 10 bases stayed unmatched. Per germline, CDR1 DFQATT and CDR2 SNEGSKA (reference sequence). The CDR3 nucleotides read TGCAGTGCTAGAGGGGGCGGGAGTAGGATAAATGAGCAGTTCTTC. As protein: CSARGGGSRINEQFF.

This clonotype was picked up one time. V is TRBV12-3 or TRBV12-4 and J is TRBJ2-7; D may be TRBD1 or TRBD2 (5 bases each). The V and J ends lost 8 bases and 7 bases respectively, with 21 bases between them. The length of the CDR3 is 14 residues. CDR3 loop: CASGPRDGLGEQYV. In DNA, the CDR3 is TGTGCCAGCGGCCCGAGGGACGGTCTTGGGGAGCAGTACGTC.

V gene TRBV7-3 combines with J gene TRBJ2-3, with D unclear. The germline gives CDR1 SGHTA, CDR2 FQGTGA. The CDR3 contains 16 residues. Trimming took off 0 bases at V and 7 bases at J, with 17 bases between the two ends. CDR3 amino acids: CASSLTAAVYGHTQYF. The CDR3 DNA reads TGTGCCAGCAGCTTAACGGCGGCGGTCTATGGGCATACGCAGTATTTT. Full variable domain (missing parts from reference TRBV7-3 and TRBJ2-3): GAGVSQTPSNKVTEKGKYVELRCDPISGHTALYWYRQSLGQGPEFLIYFQGTGAADDSGLPNDRFFAVRPEGSVSTLKIQRTERGDSAVYLCASSLTAAVYGHTQYFGPGTRLTVL.

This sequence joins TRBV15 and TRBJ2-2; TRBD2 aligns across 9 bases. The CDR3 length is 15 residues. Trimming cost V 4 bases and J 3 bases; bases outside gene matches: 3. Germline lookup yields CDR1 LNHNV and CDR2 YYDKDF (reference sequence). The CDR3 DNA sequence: TGTGCCACCAGCAAAAGACTAGCGGACACCGGGGAGCTGTTTTTT. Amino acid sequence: CATSKRLADTGELFF.